This T cell receptor beta chain originates from a study of shared clonotypes between healthy human individuals (TCRdb year 2020). Study-level background: The cohort included three men and a couple of women between 18 and 49 years of age. For each donor, three plates each were used for CD4 naive and CD4 memory, two plates were used for CD8 naive, and one plate was used for CD8 memory. Blood TCR repertoires of about five healthy adults were deeply sequenced to estimate repertoire size and the extent of clonotype sharing between individuals. To increase sequencing depth and limit assay-specific biases, different laboratories used diverse techniques to prepare libraries and sequence TCR repertoires. Each donor's leukapheresis produced roughly between roughly 0.85 and 10 billion PBMCs. On the study overall, not on this receptor specifically: Sampling was restricted to blood, and TCR repertoires in tissues likely differ from the TCR repertoires found in blood. The small number of donors limited the genetic and exposure-history diversity represented. Naive subsets generally had larger estimated clonotype richness than memory subsets did. Higher generation probabilities were observed for clonotypes shared by all four sorted-subset donors than for non-shared clonotypes. Pairwise subsampling indicated that sequencing depth was expected to affect the degree of clonotype sharing among donors. Even with the large sequencing depth, rarefaction of the sorted-subset datasets indicated that sequencing was incomplete. Across four donors, approximately 5% of naive CD4, roughly 3.8% of naive CD8, about 2.3% of memory CD4, and under 0.45% of memory CD8 clonotypes were shared.

Points on this clone: No antigen is known for it. Within one base of it there is no much larger clone, and no base qualities were kept.

Here V drops 1 base and J drops 0 bases, and the junction holds 2 bases not matched to any gene. From cysteine to phenylalanine, the CDR3 is 17 amino acids long. The CDR3 DNA has 51 bases and is translated from base 1. Looking up the germline V gene (reference sequence) yields CDR1 SGHKS and CDR2 YYEKEE. The donors were healthy, HIV-negative adults with no recently reported acute infections or vaccinations. Every donor was a Caucasian adult living in Nashville, Tennessee, USA. Magnetic negative selection was used to enrich CD4+ T cells, after which naive cells were positively selected on CD45RA and the negative fraction became the memory subset. After blood collection by leukapheresis, PBMCs were isolated using Ficoll-Histopaque density gradient centrifugation and then cryopreserved in the vapor phase of liquid nitrogen. Analytical flow cytometry was used to check the purity and quantity of every magnetically sorted T cell population. Genomic DNA was isolated from each sorted fraction and quantified by UV absorbance on a Nanodrop 2000c.

Using the deep immunoSEQ assay, TCR CDR3 regions were amplified from genomic DNA by multiplex PCR. Extracted genomic DNA from each cell subset was distributed evenly across all wells of several immunoSEQ 96-well plates, and each plate was treated as a replicate. For sorted subsets, around 200 ng genomic DNA, equal to some 28,000 T cell genomes, was loaded into each replicate PCR. Purified libraries were quantified with a Qubit 3.0 fluorometer, sized on a Bioanalyzer 2100, and re-quantified with the KAPA Library Quantification kit. Every immunoSEQ 96-well plate was sequenced on a dedicated single-read 150-cycle Illumina NextSeq 550 flow cell. The authors' pipeline ran thus. Because the immunoSEQ output included only junctional sequences and no quality scores, the filtering could not be the same as the filtering used for full-length reads. To assign V/J genes and CDR3, sequences were annotated using PyIR, a Python wrapper for IgBLAST v1.9, with IMGT germline references. Any read was removed if the V/J assignment was weak (E-value above 1e-6), the CDR3 was missing, or the read contained stop codons, out-of-frame junctions, or ambiguous translated residues. V3J clonotypes were defined by identical inferred V gene, J gene, and CDR3 amino acid sequence. To compute the percentage overlap between repertoires, the number of shared unique clonotypes was divided by the size of the smaller repertoire. Three approaches were used to assess repertoire richness: RTK rarefaction, the Chao1 estimator, and Recon v2.1 estimates of unobserved clonotypes. Generation probabilities were computed with OLGA for all TCRbeta clonotypes obtained by the gDNA method from a handful of donors. The immuneACCESS repertoire file appears here via TCRdb, limited to in-frame rearrangements. These files lack a portion of the clones; in checked studies, under half of the deficit traces to unresolved V genes, and the cause of the others is not known. V and J calls and clone size are those listed in that table; D and trimming were worked out from the DNA. The sample records about 1.5 million clones, around 98% of which are singletons. The ten largest account for roughly 0.42% of the sample.

The V gene is TRBV5-5 and the J gene is TRBJ2-3; 13 junctional bases match TRBD2. Material for sequencing was naive CD4+ T cells sorted from blood. The cell subset or site label for this specimen denotes: CD45RA+ positively selected. The origin of this receptor is a man aged 25 to 40 in good health. The DNA sequence reads TGTGCCAGCAGCTTGCCACTAGCGGGAGGGAGCACAGATACGCAGTATTTT. It translates as CASSLPLAGGSTDTQYF.